Each of the 18 T cell receptor beta chains below was sequenced from the same sample in a study of radiation and T cells in renal cell carcinoma. The time point here: blood 4 weeks post-SBRT, at nephrectomy. Specified treatment: 15 Gy SBRT to primary tumor, nephrectomy 4 weeks later. The repertoire was sequenced with immunoSEQ multiplex PCR; TCRdb's copy has only in-frame clones and lacks some. The table includes just over 95,000 clones, 84% detected once. The source was blood, collected from a patient whose treatment included radiotherapy and nephrectomy. Source of these receptors: a man between 60 and 75 years old with renal cell carcinoma.

The chain uses TRBV19 and TRBJ2-4; D is possibly TRBD1 (6 bases). Germline assignment: CDR1 LNHDA and CDR2 SQIVND (reference sequence). This CDR3 region has 17 residues. V dropped 5 bases and J dropped 8 bases, with 25 bases sitting between them. The CDR3 sequence: CASSGRGRGGLGDIQYF. The CDR3 DNA reads as TGTGCCAGTAGTGGAAGGGGCAGGGGCGGTCTTGGAGACATTCAGTACTTC.

This sequence joins TRBV27 and TRBJ1-1; D gene uncertain. V lost 3 bases to trimming and J lost 4 bases, with 15 bases between them. CDR3 length: 15 amino acids. Looked up from germline, CDR1 is MNHEY and CDR2 is SMNVEV (reference sequence). Written as DNA, the CDR3 is TGTGCCAGCAGTTTGGGTCCTACGGGCGGCACTGAAGCTTTCTTT. It yields the protein CASSLGPTGGTEAFF.

The V and J genes are TRBV19 and TRBJ2-5; a possible D gene is TRBD2 (5 bases). Germline CDR1 LNHDA, CDR2 SQIVND (reference sequence). Trimming pared 4 bases from V and 6 bases from J, leaving 12 bases between. The CDR3 extends over 13 amino acids. This CDR3 is CASSTYEGQTQYF. CDR3 sequence (DNA): TGTGCCAGTAGTACCTACGAGGGTCAGACCCAGTACTTC.

This clone rates as medium-sized. This chain joins TRBV19 and TRBJ1-1; TRBD1 is a possible D gene (5 bases). Trimming left V 8 bases short and J 6 bases short, with 13 bases between. This CDR3 is 12 amino acids long. Germline assignment: CDR1 LNHDA and CDR2 SQIVND (reference sequence). In nucleotides, the CDR3 is TGTGCCAGTTTTGGGGGGGTGGCTGAAGCTTTCTTT. Its translation: CASFGGVAEAFF. Together with reference TRBV19 and TRBJ1-1, the CDR3 gives the full variable domain: DGGITQSPKYLFRKEGQNVTLSCEQNLNHDAMYWYRQDPGQGLRLIYYSQIVNDFQKGDIAEGYSVSREKKESFPLTVTSAQKNPTAFYLCASFGGVAEAFFGQGTRLTVV.

A single count supports this clone. V gene TRBV19 combines with J gene TRBJ2-7; D ambiguous. The CDR3 extends over 12 amino acids. V was shortened by 4 bases and J by 9 bases, with 13 bases between the two germline ends. Germline CDR1 and CDR2: LNHDA and SQIVND (reference sequence). CDR3 region: CASSTSLGVQYF. CDR3 DNA: TGTGCCAGTAGTACGAGTTTAGGCGTGCAGTACTTC.

The gene calls are TRBV27 and TRBJ1-2; TRBD1 aligns across 8 bases. V lost 6 bases and J lost 8; bases outside the gene matches: 11. The CDR3 runs 14 residues. Germline V gene sequence: CDR1 MNHEY, CDR2 SMNVEV (reference sequence). CDR3 residues: CASSPQGAHKGYTF. The DNA of the CDR3 is TGTGCCAGCAGCCCCCAGGGGGCACATAAGGGCTACACCTTC.

This sequence joins TRBV2 and TRBJ2-1, with D possibly matching TRBD1 (6 bases). The CDR3 extends over 14 amino acids. Between the trimmed V and J ends, which lost 7 bases and 0 bases, there was a span of 10 bases. Germline CDR1 SNHLY, CDR2 FYNNEI. The CDR3 bases are TGTGCCAGCAACGGACAGAGCTCCTACAATGAGCAGTTCTTC. It encodes CASNGQSSYNEQFF. Filled out from reference TRBV2 and TRBJ2-1, the complete variable domain reads EPEVTQTPSHQVTQMGQEVILRCVPISNHLYFYWYRQILGQKVEFLVSFYNNEISEKSEIFDDQFSVERPDGSNFTLKIRSTKLEDSAMYFCASNGQSSYNEQFFGPGTRLTVL.

The gene calls are TRBV10-3 and TRBJ1-2, with a possible D match to TRBD1 (5 bases). From germline, CDR1 is ENHRY and CDR2 SYGVKD. Between the trimmed V and J ends, which lost 3 bases and 4 bases, there was a span of 12 bases. The CDR3 extends over 14 amino acids. The CDR3 here is CAISERGDAYGYTF. The DNA for the CDR3 is TGTGCCATCAGTGAACGGGGGGACGCCTATGGCTACACCTTC.

This clone has more than one count but fewer than ten. The chain uses TRBV2 and TRBJ2-7; unclear D gene. The CDR3 loop spans 10 amino acids. V was shortened by 7 bases and J by 5 bases, with 6 bases between the two germline ends. The germline V gene encodes CDR1 SNHLY and CDR2 FYNNEI. The DNA of the CDR3 is TGTGCCAGCAAGGGTGACGAGCAGTACTTC. This codes for CASKGDEQYF.

The CDR3 nucleotides read TGTGCCAGCATCGCCCAACTAGCGGGTTGTCAAGAGACCCAGTACTTC. Residues: CASIAQLAGCQETQYF. The V and J genes are TRBV21-1 and TRBJ2-5; TRBD2, the D gene given by the table, was not confirmed from the DNA. TRBV21-1 is a pseudogene locus. The CDR3 contains 16 residues.

The chain has TRBV5-4 and TRBJ2-3, with 7 bases matching TRBD1. Germline CDR1 SGHNT, CDR2 YYREEE (reference sequence). The CDR3 loop spans 13 amino acids. V was clipped by 0 bases and J by 7 bases; unmatched bases: 2. The CDR3: CASSLDRGNTQYF. CDR3 sequence (DNA): TGTGCCAGCAGCTTGGACAGGGGAAATACGCAGTATTTT. Supplemented by reference TRBV5-4 and TRBJ2-3, the full variable domain reads ETGVTQSPTHLIKTRGQQVTLRCSSQSGHNTVSWYQQALGQGPQFIFQYYREEENGRGNFPPRFSGLQFPNYSSELNVNALELDDSALYLCASSLDRGNTQYFGPGTRLTVL.

This chain connects TRBV9 to TRBJ2-3, with TRBD2 matching 8 bases. The CDR3 sequence is 15 residues long. Per germline, CDR1 SGDLS and CDR2 YYNGEE. The ends lost 3 bases at V and 1 base at J; junction bases unmatched: 4. CDR3 region: CASSASAGGTDTQYF. In nucleotides, the CDR3 is TGTGCCAGCAGCGCATCAGCGGGGGGCACAGATACGCAGTATTTT. The whole variable domain, filled in from reference TRBV9 and TRBJ2-3, reads DSGVTQTPKHLITATGQRVTLRCSPRSGDLSVYWYQQSLDQGLQFLIQYYNGEERAKGNILERFSAQQFPDLHSELNLSSLELGDSALYFCASSASAGGTDTQYFGPGTRLTVL.

The chain is built from TRBV4-1 and TRBJ2-5; 14 positions match TRBD2. The CDR3 runs 17 residues. The V gene end was trimmed by 0 bases and the J gene end by 3 bases; junction bases not matched to a gene: 3. Germline CDR1 MGHRA, CDR2 YSYEKL. The CDR3 spells CASSQDPGLAGEETQYF. In nucleotides, the CDR3 is TGCGCCAGCAGCCAAGATCCGGGACTAGCGGGAGAAGAGACCCAGTACTTC.

This clone was seen only a few times. In nucleotides, the CDR3 is TGTGCCAGCACGGGACAGGGGAATCAGCCCCAGCATTTT. It codes for CASTGQGNQPQHF. The V gene is TRBV6-5, the J gene TRBJ1-5; 10 bases align to TRBD1. This CDR3 spans 13 amino acids. The V segment lost 7 bases and the J segment 4 bases; nucleotides outside the gene matches: 1. In germline, CDR1 is MNHEY, CDR2 SVGAGI.

The J gene is TRBJ2-5, the V gene TRBV5-6; a possible D gene is TRBD1 (6 bases). Germline lookup yields CDR1 SGHDT and CDR2 YYEEEE. Between the trimmed V and J ends, which lost 4 bases and 1 base, there was a span of 14 bases. The CDR3 extends over 15 amino acids. CDR3 loop: CASSTIQGFQETQYF. CDR3 DNA: TGTGCCAGCAGCACTATACAGGGATTCCAAGAGACCCAGTACTTC.

CDR3 bases: TGTGCCCTCCGGGGACCCTACGAGCAGTACTTC. As protein: CALRGPYEQYF. This chain joins TRBV10-3 and TRBJ2-7; D may correspond to TRBD1 or TRBD2 (5 bases each). Between the trimmed V and J ends, which lost 11 bases and 2 bases, there was a span of 10 bases. CDR3 size: 11 residues. CDR1 is ENHRY and CDR2 is SYGVKD in the germline V gene.

This clone was detected once. V gene TRBV27 combines with J gene TRBJ2-7; 7 bases fit TRBD2. V gave up 1 base and J gave up 2 bases; unmatched junction bases: 2. Germline V gives CDR1 MNHEY, CDR2 SMNVEV (reference sequence). CDR3 size: 14 residues. This chain's CDR3 is CASSLYREAYEQYF. The CDR3 region has the DNA TGTGCCAGCAGTTTATATCGGGAGGCCTACGAGCAGTACTTC.

The chain carries TRBV19 and TRBJ2-3; the match to TRBD1 covers 7 bases. Germline CDR1 is LNHDA and CDR2 is SQIVND (reference sequence). This CDR3 has 19 amino acids. J gave up 2 bases and V 5 bases, and 19 bases lay outside the gene matches. Here the CDR3 DNA reads TGTGCCAGTAGTGGATCCGGGAACAGGGGCCACCCCTCCACAGATACGCAGTATTTT. Translated, it gives CASSGSGNRGHPSTDTQYF. The complete variable domain, with remaining parts taken from reference TRBV19 and TRBJ2-3, reads DGGITQSPKYLFRKEGQNVTLSCEQNLNHDAMYWYRQDPGQGLRLIYYSQIVNDFQKGDIAEGYSVSREKKESFPLTVTSAQKNPTAFYLCASSGSGNRGHPSTDTQYFGPGTRLTVL.